The 32 T cell receptor beta chains presented below share a single source sample, sequenced in a study of shared clonotypes between healthy human individuals. Repertoires were generated with immunoSEQ multiplex PCR, while TCRdb's copy carries only in-frame clones and drops some. The sample includes approximately 500,000 clones, 96% seen only once; the top ten take less than 0.06%. Sequencing was done on a sample of naive CD4+ T cells sorted from blood. Stated subset: CD45RA+ positively selected. These receptors originate from a woman aged 25 to 45 in good health.

This chain uses TRBV28 with TRBJ2-5; perhaps TRBD2 as D (5 bases). CDR3 length: 15 residues. V dropped 3 bases and J dropped 5 bases, with 16 bases sitting between them. Germline CDR1 MDHEN, CDR2 SYDVKM. The CDR3 sequence: CASSFSGPRGETQYF. CDR3 DNA sequence: TGTGCCAGCAGTTTCTCCGGACCTCGAGGGGAGACCCAGTACTTC.

The V and J genes are TRBV5-1 and TRBJ1-4; D not resolved. Germline assignment: CDR1 SGHRS and CDR2 YFSETQ. Trimming shortened V by 0 bases and J by 13 bases, and 16 bases separated the two germline ends. The CDR3 is 14 residues long. CDR3 nucleotide sequence: TGCGCCAGCAGCTTGGAGTCCCACCAAGTGAGACTGTTTTTT. Amino acid sequence: CASSLESHQVRLFF.

The chain joins TRBV28 to TRBJ2-7, with TRBD2 as a possible D gene (5 bases). In germline, CDR1 is MDHEN, CDR2 SYDVKM. V was shortened by 5 bases and J by 2 bases, with 13 bases between the two germline ends. The CDR3 sequence is 14 residues long. Written as DNA, the CDR3 is TGTGCCAGCAGTAAGCGGACTGTGACCTACGAGCAGTACTTC. Its protein product is CASSKRTVTYEQYF.

The V and J genes are TRBV10-3 and TRBJ1-5; the D gene is possibly TRBD1 (6 bases). With 6 bases removed from V and 8 bases from J, the gap between germline ends came to 11 bases. The CDR3 totals 12 residues. From germline, CDR1 is ENHRY and CDR2 SYGVKD. The CDR3 loop is CAIRQAGEPQHF. CDR3 DNA: TGTGCCATCAGACAGGCAGGGGAGCCCCAGCATTTT.

This chain joins TRBV28 and TRBJ1-5; D unclear. This CDR3 is built from 14 residues. Germline CDR1 is MDHEN and CDR2 is SYDVKM. V lost 6 bases to trimming and J lost 4 bases, with 13 bases between them. CDR3 in DNA: TGTGCCAGCAGAACCACTCCTTTAAATCAGCCCCAGCATTTT. Translation: CASRTTPLNQPQHF.

The CDR3 loop is CSADKNEQFF. CDR3 coding DNA: TGCAGTGCTGACAAAAATGAGCAGTTCTTC. The chain has TRBV20-1 and TRBJ2-1; no clear D gene. The CDR3 sequence is 10 residues long. Germline V gene sequence: CDR1 DFQATT, CDR2 SNEGSKA (reference sequence). Trimming took 5 bases from V and 7 from J, leaving 6 bases between them.

This clone was detected once. The rearrangement uses TRBV18 and TRBJ1-1; D is perhaps TRBD1 (5 bases). Germline V gene lookup returns CDR1 KGHSH and CDR2 LQKENI. The CDR3 spans 11 residues. Trimming pared 2 bases from V and 10 bases from J, leaving 8 bases between. The CDR3 coding sequence is TGTGCCAGCTCACCAGGGACGGGAGCTTTCTTT. Amino acid sequence: CASSPGTGAFF.

V usage is TRBV28 and J usage is TRBJ2-3; 7 nucleotides align to TRBD1. The CDR3 has 14 residues. Looked up from germline, CDR1 is MDHEN and CDR2 is SYDVKM. After removal of 6 bases from V and 4 bases from J, the junction contained 7 bases not matched to a gene. The CDR3 sequence: CASRPTGRADTQYF. CDR3 sequence (DNA): TGTGCCAGCAGACCGACAGGGCGGGCAGATACGCAGTATTTT.

On this clone itself: Other nucleotide sequences in the sample specify the same CDR3. This rearrangement joins TRBV18 to TRBJ2-7; tentative D call: TRBD1 (6 bases). The V gene's germline CDR1 is KGHSH and CDR2 LQKENI. The CDR3 runs to 13 residues. V was trimmed by 3 bases and J by 4 bases, leaving 10 bases between them. CDR3: CASSPGDKYEQYF. CDR3 coding DNA: TGTGCCAGCTCACCGGGGGACAAATACGAGCAGTACTTC.

The V call is TRBV19, the J call TRBJ2-3, with 10 bases aligning to TRBD1. With 8 bases clipped from V and 7 bases from J, the junction kept 9 bases outside the gene matches. The CDR3 length is 14 residues. Germline values: CDR1 LNHDA, CDR2 SQIVND (reference sequence). In nucleotides, the CDR3 is TGTGCCAGTTCCCAGACAGGGGGCACGAATACGCAGTATTTT. This gives the protein CASSQTGGTNTQYF.

The chain links TRBV28 to TRBJ2-1; 10 nucleotides match TRBD1. V shed 4 bases and J 7 bases; nucleotides not matched to a gene: 10. Per the germline V gene, CDR1 is MDHEN and CDR2 is SYDVKM. The CDR3 totals 16 residues. The CDR3 spells CASSSPGQGRGNEQFF. The CDR3, as DNA: TGTGCCAGCAGTTCTCCGGGACAGGGGCGGGGAAATGAGCAGTTCTTC.

The rearrangement links TRBV28 to TRBJ1-4, with 7 bases matching TRBD1. Germline assignment: CDR1 MDHEN and CDR2 SYDVKM. The CDR3 is 15 residues long. With V trimmed by 5 bases and J by 6 bases, 9 bases remained unmatched. CDR3 residues: CASSLIRQGYEKLFF. The CDR3 region has the DNA TGTGCCAGCAGTCTTATCCGACAGGGCTATGAAAAACTGTTTTTT.

The genes are TRBV7-2 and TRBJ2-1, with 10 bases lining up with TRBD2. Germline V gene lookup returns CDR1 SGHTA and CDR2 FQGNSA. The CDR3 runs to 15 residues. V gave up 6 bases and J gave up 2 bases; unmatched junction bases: 4. The CDR3 reads CASRGTSETYNEQFF. Here the CDR3 DNA reads TGTGCCAGCAGGGGGACTAGCGAGACCTACAATGAGCAGTTCTTC.

The chain has TRBV5-4 and TRBJ2-7; D might be TRBD2 (6 bases). Germline values: CDR1 SGHNT, CDR2 YYREEE (reference sequence). Between the trimmed V and J ends, which lost 4 bases and 7 bases, there was a span of 15 bases. The CDR3 runs 13 residues. DNA of the CDR3: TGTGCCAGCAGCCCACGGACTACAGAGGAGCAGTACTTC. This gives the protein CASSPRTTEEQYF.

Notes on this clone: Other DNA sequences in this specimen translate into the identical CDR3. The gene calls are TRBV7-3 and TRBJ2-7, with a weak D call TRBD1 (7 bases). The germline CDR1 and CDR2 sequences are SGHTA and FQGTGA. V was pared by 5 bases and J by 6 bases, with 14 bases between. There are 13 residues in the CDR3. The CDR3 coding sequence is TGTGCCAGCAGCCCAAGACAGGGAGGCGAGCAGTACTTC. This codes for CASSPRQGGEQYF. The entire variable domain, with the rest obtained from reference TRBV7-3 and TRBJ2-7, is as follows: GAGVSQTPSNKVTEKGKYVELRCDPISGHTALYWYRQSLGQGPEFLIYFQGTGAADDSGLPNDRFFAVRPEGSVSTLKIQRTERGDSAVYLCASSPRQGGEQYFGPGTRLTVT.

This sequence joins TRBV6-5 and TRBJ1-2, with a possible D match to TRBD1 (5 bases). Germline V lookup: CDR1 MNHEY, CDR2 SVGAGI. The CDR3 loop spans 15 amino acids. The V end lost 2 bases, the J end lost 3 bases, and 13 bases lay between the germline ends. CDR3 in amino acids: CASSYHNPGDYGYTF. DNA of the CDR3: TGTGCCAGCAGTTACCACAATCCGGGGGACTATGGCTACACCTTC.

This clone was recorded once. The chain links TRBV7-9 to TRBJ2-5, with no clear D. V gave up 0 bases and J gave up 8 bases, with 7 bases separating them. The germline CDR1 and CDR2 sequences are SEHNR and FQNEAQ (reference sequence). The CDR3 is 12 residues long. CDR3 DNA: TGTGCCAGCAGCTTAGCAGGGAATACCCAGTACTTC. Protein sequence: CASSLAGNTQYF.

This chain joins TRBV9 and TRBJ1-4, with 10 bases identical to TRBD1. The CDR3 covers 16 residues. J lost 4 bases, V lost 3 bases, and 6 bases had no gene match. Germline CDR1 is SGDLS and CDR2 is YYNGEE. CDR3 in amino acids: CASSGQGARGNEKLFF. CDR3 bases: TGTGCCAGCAGCGGACAGGGGGCGCGGGGTAATGAAAAACTGTTTTTT.

V gene TRBV5-1 combines with J gene TRBJ2-3, with 10 bases matching TRBD1. Per germline, CDR1 SGHRS and CDR2 YFSETQ. Trimming at V came to 4 bases and at J to 2 bases, leaving 4 bases not matched to a gene. The CDR3 is 15 amino acids. The DNA of the CDR3 is TGCGCCAGCAGCCAGGACAGGGGGGACACAGATACGCAGTATTTT. Translating it yields CASSQDRGDTDTQYF.

V is TRBV6-1 and J is TRBJ1-3; D not certain. Germline V gene sequence: CDR1 MNHNS, CDR2 SASEGT. Trimming took off 3 bases at V and 3 bases at J, with 6 bases between the two ends. The CDR3 totals 13 residues. This CDR3 reads CASSEGLGNTIYF. As DNA, the CDR3 is TGTGCCAGCAGTGAGGGCCTTGGAAACACCATATATTTT.

The chain couples TRBV6-6 to TRBJ2-7; D is perhaps TRBD1 (6 bases). CDR3 length equals 13 residues. Trimming pared 5 bases from V and 9 bases from J, leaving 17 bases between. The V gene's germline CDR1 is MNHNY and CDR2 SVGAGI (reference sequence). CDR3 nucleotides: TGTGCCAGCAGTGATCAAGCTAGGGGGACGCAGTACTTC. Its protein product is CASSDQARGTQYF.

The V call is TRBV6-6, the J call TRBJ2-3, with D unclear. This CDR3 has 13 residues. Germline V gene lookup returns CDR1 MNHNY and CDR2 SVGAGI (reference sequence). Trimming stripped 7 bases from V and 4 bases from J, with 12 bases between. As DNA, the CDR3 is TGTGCCAGCAAGGATCCCTCGCCAGATACGCAGTATTTT. Its protein is CASKDPSPDTQYF.

The V call is TRBV6-1, the J call TRBJ2-3; weak D call: TRBD2 (5 bases). This CDR3 contains 13 residues. Trimming removed 8 bases at V and 6 bases at J, with 15 bases between. Germline CDR1 MNHNS, CDR2 SASEGT. CDR3 nucleotides: TGTGCCAGCCAAGAGGGTACGTTGGATACGCAGTATTTT. Protein: CASQEGTLDTQYF.

The chain carries TRBV6-1 and TRBJ2-7; D unclear. The CDR3 runs 14 residues. Germline CDR1 is MNHNS and CDR2 is SASEGT. The V and J ends lost 1 base and 2 bases respectively, with 9 bases between them. The CDR3 region has the DNA TGTGCCAGCAGTGAAGAATACTATGCCTACGAGCAGTACTTC. Amino acid sequence: CASSEEYYAYEQYF.

The rearrangement uses TRBV19 and TRBJ2-3, with 11 bases identical to TRBD2. This CDR3 is built from 16 residues. The trim removed 3 bases at V and 5 bases at J, leaving 7 bases unmatched. Germline V gene lookup returns CDR1 LNHDA and CDR2 SQIVND (reference sequence). CDR3 loop: CASSMGLAGGRDTQYF. The DNA for the CDR3 is TGTGCCAGTAGTATGGGGCTAGCGGGAGGAAGAGATACGCAGTATTTT.

CDR3 DNA: TGTGCCAGCAGTTCTTGGACAGGGTCGAACACTGAAGCTTTCTTT. This gives the protein CASSSWTGSNTEAFF. This chain joins TRBV28 and TRBJ1-1, with TRBD1 matching 8 bases. The junction had 5 bases not matched to a gene; V was cut back by 4 bases and J by 1 base. Germline V CDR1 and CDR2: MDHEN, SYDVKM. The CDR3 sequence is 15 residues long.

This chain joins TRBV25-1 and TRBJ2-7; weak D call: TRBD2 (6 bases). Per germline, CDR1 MGHDK and CDR2 SYGVNS. Deletions cut 5 bases from V and 2 bases from J, with 13 bases between. This CDR3 is 14 amino acids long. The CDR3 sequence is CASSSVADPYEQYF. CDR3 DNA: TGTGCCAGCAGTAGCGTAGCGGATCCCTACGAGCAGTACTTC.

The chain combines TRBV9 with TRBJ1-2; unclear D gene. Germline V CDR1 and CDR2: SGDLS, YYNGEE. There are 13 residues in the CDR3. Trimming left V 0 bases short and J 8 bases short, with 11 bases between. This CDR3 reads CASSVEAQGGYTF. Here the CDR3 DNA reads TGTGCCAGCAGCGTAGAGGCACAAGGAGGCTACACCTTC.

This rearrangement joins TRBV7-2 to TRBJ1-1; TRBD1 might be the D (6 bases). CDR1 is SGHTA, CDR2 FQGNSA, per germline. Trimming cost V 2 bases and J 1 base, with 17 bases left between them. CDR3 length equals 17 residues. CDR3 protein: CASSLRRGDKRNTEAFF. For the CDR3, the DNA is TGTGCCAGCAGCTTAAGGAGGGGGGACAAGAGGAACACTGAAGCTTTCTTT. The whole variable domain, filled in from reference TRBV7-2 and TRBJ1-1, reads GAGVSQSPSNKVTEKGKDVELRCDPISGHTALYWYRQSLGQGLEFLIYFQGNSAPDKSGLPSDRFSAERTGGSVSTLTIQRTQQEDSAVYLCASSLRRGDKRNTEAFFGQGTRLTVV.

V is TRBV19 and J is TRBJ2-5, with TRBD2 identical over 7 bases. CDR1 and CDR2 (germline): LNHDA, SQIVND (reference sequence). This CDR3 is built from 16 residues. V lost 2 bases to trimming and J lost 3 bases; unmatched junction nucleotides: 9. CDR3 in amino acids: CASSINAGTKKETQYF. The CDR3 DNA reads TGTGCCAGTAGTATAAATGCCGGGACTAAAAAAGAGACCCAGTACTTC.

The CDR3 reads CASSEAYQATDTQYF. DNA for the CDR3: TGTGCCAGCAGTGAAGCGTACCAAGCCACAGATACGCAGTATTTT. The chain uses TRBV6-1 and TRBJ2-3; no clear D. CDR1 MNHNS and CDR2 SASEGT come from the germline V gene. V lost 0 bases to trimming and J lost 2 bases, with 9 bases between them. This CDR3 contains 15 residues.

The gene calls are TRBV15 and TRBJ2-7; D remains unclear. Germline loops: CDR1 LNHNV, CDR2 YYDKDF (reference sequence). Trimming shortened V by 0 bases and J by 6 bases, and 6 bases separated the two germline ends. This CDR3 contains 12 residues. CDR3 sequence: CATSRDRSEQYF. In DNA, the CDR3 is TGTGCCACCAGCAGAGATCGTAGCGAGCAGTACTTC.